Given below is one TCR beta chain in context. The data derive from a study of blood T cell repertoires in COVID-19. Across the study: The cDNA or gDNA used as material had been derived from T cells, B-cell-depleted T cells, or PBMCs.

The CDR3 is 15 amino acids. Per the germline V gene, CDR1 is SEHNR and CDR2 is FQNEAQ (reference sequence). The J segment lost 5 bases and the V segment lost 3 bases, leaving 5 bases of the junction unmatched. Sequencing was performed with immunoSEQ multiplex PCR; in TCRdb, only in-frame clones are kept and a portion is missing. The table lists 100,000 to 150,000 clones, about 70% of them singletons, with about 6.3% in the top ten. Sequencing input: peripheral blood. The clonotype was recovered from a man aged 80 or over with COVID-19, enrolled during active disease. The V call is TRBV7-9, the J call TRBJ2-1; 9 bases align to TRBD1. CDR3 sequence reads: CASSLADRGNNEQFF. The CDR3 coding sequence is TGTGCCAGCAGCTTGGCGGACAGGGGCAACAATGAGCAGTTCTTC.